Many counts were recorded for the clone carrying this TCR beta chain. The data derive from a study of T-cell reconstitution after alpha-beta-depleted transplantation in children. CDR1 is MGHRA and CDR2 is YSYEKL in the germline V gene. The CDR3 is made up of 15 amino acids. After removal of 1 base from V and 11 bases from J, the junction contained 11 bases not matched to a gene. Preparation of the TCRbeta library used unique molecular identifiers. MiXCR, run by TCRdb on the PCR reads, gives a single entry per CDR3 protein. Among roughly 790,000 distinct CDR3 sequences listed, about 15% were seen once.

The sequence was collected from a male patient aged 10 to 17 who had a stem cell transplant for acute lymphoblastic leukemia, so the T cells may come from the graft donor. The sequenced sample was PBMCs, mostly from graft donor cells, obtained 360 days after TCRalphabeta/CD19-depleted stem cell transplant. V is TRBV4-1 and J is TRBJ2-1; 7 nucleotides agree with TRBD1. The CDR3 loop reads CASSQVGGRGSKQFF. The CDR3 coding sequence is TGCGCCAGCAGCCAAGTAGGGGGCAGAGGTAGTAAGCAGTTCTTC.